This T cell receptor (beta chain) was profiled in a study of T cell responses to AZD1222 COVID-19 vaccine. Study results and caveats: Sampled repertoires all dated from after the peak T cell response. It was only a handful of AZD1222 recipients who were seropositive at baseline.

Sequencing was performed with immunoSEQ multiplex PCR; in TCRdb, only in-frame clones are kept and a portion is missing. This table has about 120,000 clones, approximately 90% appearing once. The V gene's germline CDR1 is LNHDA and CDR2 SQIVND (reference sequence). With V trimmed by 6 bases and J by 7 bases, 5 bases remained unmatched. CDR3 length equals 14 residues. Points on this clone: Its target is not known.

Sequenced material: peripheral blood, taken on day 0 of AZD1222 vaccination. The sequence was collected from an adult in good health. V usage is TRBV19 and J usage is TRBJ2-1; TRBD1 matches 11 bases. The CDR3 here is CASRGGQGENEQFF. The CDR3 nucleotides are TGTGCCAGTAGGGGGGGACAGGGGGAGAATGAGCAGTTCTTC.